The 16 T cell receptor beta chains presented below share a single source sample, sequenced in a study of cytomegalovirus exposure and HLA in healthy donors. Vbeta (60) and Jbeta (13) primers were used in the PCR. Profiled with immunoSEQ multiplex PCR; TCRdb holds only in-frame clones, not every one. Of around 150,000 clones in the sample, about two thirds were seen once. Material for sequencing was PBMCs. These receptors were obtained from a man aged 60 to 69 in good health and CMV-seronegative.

The CDR3 region is CASSFFFPGTGKEKLFF. CDR3 coding DNA: TGTGCCAGCAGTTTTTTTTTCCCCGGGACAGGGAAGGAAAAACTGTTTTTT. The V call is TRBV27, the J call TRBJ1-4; TRBD1 matches at 9 bases. CDR3 size: 17 residues. Germline CDR1 and CDR2: MNHEY and SMNVEV (reference sequence). The V segment lost 3 bases and the J segment 8 bases; nucleotides outside the gene matches: 13.

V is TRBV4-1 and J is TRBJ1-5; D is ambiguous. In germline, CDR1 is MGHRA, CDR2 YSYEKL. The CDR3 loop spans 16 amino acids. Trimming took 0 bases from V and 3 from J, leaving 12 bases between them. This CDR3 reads CASSQDRSLVNQPQHF. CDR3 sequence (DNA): TGCGCCAGCAGCCAAGATCGGAGCCTTGTCAATCAGCCCCAGCATTTT.

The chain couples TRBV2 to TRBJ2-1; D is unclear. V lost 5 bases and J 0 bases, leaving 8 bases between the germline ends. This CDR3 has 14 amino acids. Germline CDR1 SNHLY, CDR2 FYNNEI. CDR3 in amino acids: CASSFTTSYNEQFF. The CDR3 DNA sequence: TGTGCCAGCAGTTTTACTACCTCCTACAATGAGCAGTTCTTC.

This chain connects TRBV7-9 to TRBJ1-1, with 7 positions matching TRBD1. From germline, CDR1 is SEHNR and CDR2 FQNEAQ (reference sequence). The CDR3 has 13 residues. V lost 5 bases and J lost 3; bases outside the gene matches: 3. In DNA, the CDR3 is TGTGCCAGCAGCATAACAGGGGACACTGAAGCTTTCTTT. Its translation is CASSITGDTEAFF.

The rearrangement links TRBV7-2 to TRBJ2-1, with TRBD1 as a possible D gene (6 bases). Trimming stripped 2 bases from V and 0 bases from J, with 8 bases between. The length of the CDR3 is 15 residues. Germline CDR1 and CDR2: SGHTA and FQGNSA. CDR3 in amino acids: CASSLTGSSYNEQFF. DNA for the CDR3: TGTGCCAGCAGCTTAACAGGGAGCTCCTACAATGAGCAGTTCTTC.

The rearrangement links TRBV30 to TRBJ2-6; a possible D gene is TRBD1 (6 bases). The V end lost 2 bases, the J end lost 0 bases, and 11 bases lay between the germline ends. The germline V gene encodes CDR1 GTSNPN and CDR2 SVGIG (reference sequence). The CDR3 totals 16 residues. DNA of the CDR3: TGTGCCTGGAGTCCCGGACAGTCCTCTGGGGCCAACGTCCTGACTTTC. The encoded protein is CAWSPGQSSGANVLTF.

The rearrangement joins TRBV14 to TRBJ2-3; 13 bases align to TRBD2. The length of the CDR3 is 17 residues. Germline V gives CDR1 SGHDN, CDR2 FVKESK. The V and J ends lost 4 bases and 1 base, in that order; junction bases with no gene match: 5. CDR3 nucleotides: TGTGCCAGCAGCCGGACTAGCGGGGGCCGGGGCACAGATACGCAGTATTTT. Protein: CASSRTSGGRGTDTQYF.

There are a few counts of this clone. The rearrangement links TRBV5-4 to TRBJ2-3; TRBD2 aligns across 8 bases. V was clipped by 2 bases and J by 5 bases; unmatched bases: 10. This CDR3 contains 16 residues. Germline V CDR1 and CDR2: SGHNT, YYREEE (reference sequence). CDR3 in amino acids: CASSFSSGPTGDTQYF. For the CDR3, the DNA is TGTGCCAGCAGCTTCTCTAGCGGGCCAACGGGAGATACGCAGTATTTT. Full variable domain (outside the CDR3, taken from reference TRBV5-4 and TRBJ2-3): ETGVTQSPTHLIKTRGQQVTLRCSSQSGHNTVSWYQQALGQGPQFIFQYYREEENGRGNFPPRFSGLQFPNYSSELNVNALELDDSALYLCASSFSSGPTGDTQYFGPGTRLTVL.

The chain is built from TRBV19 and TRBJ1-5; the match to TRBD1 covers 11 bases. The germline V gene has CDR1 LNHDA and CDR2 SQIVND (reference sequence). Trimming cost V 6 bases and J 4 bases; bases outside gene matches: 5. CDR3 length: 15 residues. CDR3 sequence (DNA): TGTGCCAGTAGGATGGACAGGGGGCTTAATCAGCCCCAGCATTTT. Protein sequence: CASRMDRGLNQPQHF.

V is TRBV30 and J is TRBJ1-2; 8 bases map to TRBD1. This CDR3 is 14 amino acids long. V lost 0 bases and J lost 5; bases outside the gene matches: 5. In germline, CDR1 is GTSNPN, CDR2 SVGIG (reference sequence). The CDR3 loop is CAWSVIQGGYGYTF. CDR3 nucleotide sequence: TGTGCCTGGAGTGTAATACAGGGGGGTTATGGCTACACCTTC.

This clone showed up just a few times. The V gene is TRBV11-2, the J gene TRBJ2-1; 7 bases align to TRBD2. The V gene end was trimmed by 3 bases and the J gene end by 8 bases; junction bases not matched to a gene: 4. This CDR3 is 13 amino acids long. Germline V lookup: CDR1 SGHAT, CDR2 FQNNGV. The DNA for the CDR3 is TGTGCCAGCAGCTTCGGGACTAAAGATGAGCAGTTCTTC. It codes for CASSFGTKDEQFF.

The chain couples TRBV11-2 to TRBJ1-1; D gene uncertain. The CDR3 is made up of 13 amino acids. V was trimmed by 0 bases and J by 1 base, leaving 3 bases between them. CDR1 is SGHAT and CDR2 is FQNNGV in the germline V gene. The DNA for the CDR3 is TGTGCCAGCAGCTTAGAGCGGAACACTGAAGCTTTCTTT. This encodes CASSLERNTEAFF.

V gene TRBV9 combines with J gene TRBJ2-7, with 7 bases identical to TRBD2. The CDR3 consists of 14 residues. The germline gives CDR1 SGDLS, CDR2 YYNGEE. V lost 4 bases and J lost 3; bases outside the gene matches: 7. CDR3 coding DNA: TGTGCCAGCAGCCCCGGGACTACGAACTACGAGCAGTACTTC. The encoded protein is CASSPGTTNYEQYF.

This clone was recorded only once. The CDR3 protein is CASSLDSPFDEQYF. The CDR3 DNA sequence: TGCGCCAGCAGCTTGGACAGTCCCTTCGACGAGCAGTACTTC. The V call is TRBV5-1, the J call TRBJ2-7; D unclear. Germline assignment: CDR1 SGHRS and CDR2 YFSETQ. Trimming cost V 0 bases and J 5 bases, with 12 bases left between them. This CDR3 spans 14 amino acids.

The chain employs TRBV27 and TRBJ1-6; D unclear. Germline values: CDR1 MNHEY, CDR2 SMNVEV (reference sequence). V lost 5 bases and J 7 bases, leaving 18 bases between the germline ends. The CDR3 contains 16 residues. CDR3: CASSLPARARNSPLHF. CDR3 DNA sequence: TGTGCCAGCAGTCTTCCCGCGAGGGCGCGCAATTCACCCCTCCACTTT.

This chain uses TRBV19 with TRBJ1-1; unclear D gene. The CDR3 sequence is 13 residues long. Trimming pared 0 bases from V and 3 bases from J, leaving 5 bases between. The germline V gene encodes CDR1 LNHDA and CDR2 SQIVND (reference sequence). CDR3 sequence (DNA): TGTGCCAGTAGTATAGATCGCGACACTGAAGCTTTCTTT. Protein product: CASSIDRDTEAFF.